This T cell receptor beta chain was found in a study of shared clonotypes between healthy human individuals. This table comes from immunoSEQ multiplex PCR, and its TCRdb copy is limited to in-frame clones, with some not included. The data contain 450,000 to 500,000 clones, 81% of them singletons. This CDR3 has 15 amino acids. In germline, CDR1 is LNHDA, CDR2 SQIVND (reference sequence). V shed 3 bases and J 2 bases; nucleotides not matched to a gene: 5. The sample comprised PBMCs. The chain uses TRBV19 and TRBJ2-7; 9 bases line up with TRBD1. This TCR was recovered from a middle-aged woman in good health. Some clones in this sample may be carry-over from other donors' samples. CDR3: CASSMRDRVTYEQYF. DNA of the CDR3: TGTGCCAGTAGTATGAGGGACAGGGTCACCTACGAGCAGTACTTC.